The present T cell receptor beta chain was sequenced within a study of CD8 T cells in ankylosing spondylitis. General study findings and limits: Characteristic of ankylosing spondylitis blood, it appeared, was a TCR beta motif comprising roughly eight highly homologous variants.

TCRdb re-called the 5' RACE reads with MiXCR, one entry per CDR3 protein. The top ten clones hold roughly a fifth of a sample with over 600,000 distinct CDR3 sequences, around 19% of them seen once. With respect to this clonotype: What it binds is unknown.

Germline V gene lookup returns CDR1 MNHEY and CDR2 SVGEGT. The CDR3 spans 15 residues. V shed 2 bases and J shed 5 bases, with 16 bases lying between them. The J gene is TRBJ2-7, the V gene TRBV6-2 or TRBV6-3, with D perhaps matching TRBD1 (6 bases). The source of this sequence is a male donor with ankylosing spondylitis. Sequenced sample: blood, either unsorted or a sorted T cell fraction (not recorded which). CDR3 protein: CASSYALGQRDEQYF. The DNA for the CDR3 is TGTGCCAGCAGTTACGCCCTGGGACAAAGGGACGAGCAGTACTTC.